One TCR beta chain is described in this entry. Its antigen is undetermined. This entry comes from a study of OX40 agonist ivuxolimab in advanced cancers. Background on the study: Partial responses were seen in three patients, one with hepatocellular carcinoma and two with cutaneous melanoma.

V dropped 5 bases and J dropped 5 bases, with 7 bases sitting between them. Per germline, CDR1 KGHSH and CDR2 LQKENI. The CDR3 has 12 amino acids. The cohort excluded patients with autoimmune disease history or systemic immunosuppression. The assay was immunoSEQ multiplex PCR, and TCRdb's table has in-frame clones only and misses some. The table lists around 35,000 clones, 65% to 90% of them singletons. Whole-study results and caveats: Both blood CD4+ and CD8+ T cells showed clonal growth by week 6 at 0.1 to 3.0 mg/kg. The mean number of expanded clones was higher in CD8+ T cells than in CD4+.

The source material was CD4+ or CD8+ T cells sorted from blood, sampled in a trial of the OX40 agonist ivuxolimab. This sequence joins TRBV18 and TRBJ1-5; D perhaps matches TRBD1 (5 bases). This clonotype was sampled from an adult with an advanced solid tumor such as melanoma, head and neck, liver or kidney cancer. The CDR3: CASSAGYQPQHF. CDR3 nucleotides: TGTGCCAGCTCAGCAGGGTATCAGCCCCAGCATTTT.